This T cell receptor (beta chain) was observed in a study of blood T cell repertoires in COVID-19. Study-level background: COVID-19 samples from acute and convalescent phases originated in the United States, Italy and Spain. Nucleic acid was either cDNA or gDNA, and it came from T cells, B-cell-depleted T cells, or PBMCs.

Authors' data handling: Nucleated cell number was recorded as an estimate derived from reference gene primer amplification. Generated by immunoSEQ multiplex PCR, the TCRdb table keeps only in-frame clones and is missing some. Clone size and V and J calls were adopted from that table, with D and trimming inferred from the DNA. Of roughly 76,000 clones in the sample, over 75% were seen once. CDR3 size: 17 residues. Trimming cost V 3 bases and J 3 bases, with 19 bases left between them. CDR1 is SGHTA, CDR2 FQGNSA, per germline. This receptor was taken from a woman aged 18-29 years with acute or convalescent COVID-19. The chain employs TRBV7-2 and TRBJ2-3; TRBD2 might be the D (6 bases). Material for sequencing was peripheral blood. The CDR3 sequence: CASSFPLGGASTDTQYF. The CDR3 nucleotides are TGTGCCAGCAGCTTTCCTCTGGGCGGGGCAAGTACAGATACGCAGTATTTT.